Sequencing of this TCR beta chain was carried out in a study of somatic mutations in cytotoxic T cells in rheumatoid arthritis. Germline V gives CDR1 MNHEY, CDR2 SMNVEV (reference sequence). With V trimmed by 5 bases and J by 3 bases, 13 bases remained unmatched. The CDR3 contains 16 residues. TCRdb's copy holds only in-frame clones and misses some; the assay was immunoSEQ multiplex PCR. The table has a few thousand clones, 65% to 85% seen once; the top ten hold more than 45%. The specimen sequenced was CD8+ T cells sorted from blood. The sequence came from a woman between 45 and 60 years old with rheumatoid arthritis. The gene calls are TRBV27 and TRBJ2-7; 7 bases agree with TRBD1. The CDR3 spells CASSPDRAAVGYEQYF. CDR3 bases: TGTGCCAGCAGTCCCGACAGGGCTGCCGTTGGCTACGAGCAGTACTTC.